This TCR beta chain was identified in a study of T cells in Graves' hyperthyroidism and ophthalmopathy. As regards this clonotype: Its antigen remains unidentified.

Recently diagnosed hyperthyroidism of less than 2 months' duration affected patients aged 18 to 65. Study-wide results and caveats: Most clonotypes that expanded in the thyroid above 0.001 also showed up in blood.

The source material, RNA transcripts, was used to amplify TCR beta CDR3 regions. HTBI primers drove first-round RT-PCR of the TCR CDR3. From the multiplex PCR reads, TCRdb called clonotypes with MiXCR, one entry per CDR3 protein. The data contain 650,000 to 750,000 distinct CDR3 sequences, less than 15% of them seen just once; the ten biggest clones take up around 9.6%. Germline V gene data show CDR1 as MNHEY and CDR2 as SMNVEV (reference sequence). This CDR3 region has 16 residues. J was trimmed by 2 bases and V by 5 bases; bases with no gene match: 12. This chain links TRBV27 with TRBJ2-7; 7 bases line up with TRBD2. What was sequenced was blood. The receptor was derived from a young woman with Graves' hyperthyroidism. The CDR3 is CASSLLGGEGTYEQYF. The DNA of the CDR3 is TGTGCCAGCAGTCTCCTCGGTGGGGAGGGCACCTACGAGCAGTACTTC.